These 5 T cell receptor beta chains share one sample of origin, sequenced in a study of T cells in Graves' hyperthyroidism and ophthalmopathy. What was amplified from RNA transcripts were TCR beta CDR3 regions. The study used the HTBI primer set for a first-round RT-PCR of the TCR CDR3. One entry per CDR3 protein, called by TCRdb with MiXCR from the multiplex PCR reads. The repertoire consists of about 690,000 distinct CDR3 sequences, with 17% occurring once and the leading ten covering around 15%. Sequenced material: blood. These receptors were obtained from a man aged 45-60 years with Graves' hyperthyroidism.

This clonotype was picked up many times. V usage is TRBV7-8 and J usage is TRBJ1-6; D gene unclear. V lost 2 bases and J 3 bases, leaving 14 bases between the germline ends. This CDR3 comprises 17 residues. Germline values: CDR1 SGHVS, CDR2 FQNEAQ. The CDR3 DNA sequence: TGTGCCAGCAGCTTACTGAGCCCGGCGGACTATAATTCACCCCTCCACTTT. Translating gives CASSLLSPADYNSPLHF.

This clonotype was counted a single time. One junction end disagrees with the germline gene, perhaps due to a read error. The chain employs TRBV12-3 or TRBV12-4 and TRBJ2-1; 9 nucleotides agree with TRBD2. There are 15 residues in the CDR3. In DNA, the CDR3 is TGTGCCAGCAGTGTAGCGGGAGTTAACTACAATGAGCAGTTCTTC. The encoded protein is CASSVAGVNYNEQFF.

This clonotype was observed many times. The J gene is TRBJ2-5, the V gene TRBV2; 8 positions agree with TRBD2. Germline loops: CDR1 SNHLY, CDR2 FYNNEI. The CDR3 length is 14 residues. With V trimmed by 7 bases and J by 0 bases, 4 bases remained unmatched. The CDR3 sequence: CASTRLANQETQYF. CDR3 nucleotides: TGTGCCAGCACCCGACTAGCGAACCAAGAGACCCAGTACTTC.

A few counts support this clonotype. This rearrangement joins TRBV6-1 to TRBJ1-1, with TRBD1 matching 9 bases. J gave up 11 bases and V 6 bases, and 13 bases lay outside the gene matches. The germline V gene encodes CDR1 MNHNS and CDR2 SASEGT. The CDR3 is made up of 14 amino acids. DNA for the CDR3: TGTGCCAGCAGACGGACAGGGGAGTTTAGTGAGGCTTTCTTT. Protein: CASRRTGEFSEAFF.

There are a few counts of this clonotype. The rearrangement uses TRBV28 and TRBJ1-3, with D uncertain. Germline CDR1 is MDHEN and CDR2 is SYDVKM. The germline V and J ends were trimmed by 8 bases and 0 bases, with 2 bases remaining between them. The CDR3 totals 11 residues. The CDR3 spells CASFSGNTIYF. The CDR3 region has the DNA TGTGCCAGCTTCTCTGGAAACACCATATATTTT.